A single sample is the source of the 8 T cell receptor beta chains below, sequenced in a study of blood T cell repertoires in COVID-19. Sequenced by immunoSEQ multiplex PCR; TCRdb stores in-frame clones only, minus some. The table includes fewer than 85,000 clones, approximately 90% detected once. Sequencing used peripheral blood. These receptors were collected from a man aged 60 to 69 with acute or convalescent COVID-19.

This clone came up a few times. This chain connects TRBV5-1 to TRBJ2-1, with TRBD2 matching over 9 bases. This CDR3 spans 13 amino acids. Trimming took 8 bases from V and 7 from J; bases not matched to a gene: 7. In germline, CDR1 is SGHRS, CDR2 YFSETQ. CDR3 DNA sequence: TGCGCCAGTGTCGGACTAGCGATAAATGAGCAGTTCTTC. Residues: CASVGLAINEQFF.

The chain links TRBV18 to TRBJ1-4; 9 bases align to TRBD1. The trim removed 3 bases at V and 5 bases at J, leaving 4 bases unmatched. Per the germline V gene, CDR1 is KGHSH and CDR2 is LQKENI. The CDR3 contains 15 residues. The CDR3 region is CASSPPGQGNEKLFF. The CDR3 DNA follows: TGTGCCAGCTCACCCCCGGGACAGGGAAATGAAAAACTGTTTTTT.

This sequence joins TRBV19 and TRBJ1-1, with D maybe TRBD1 (5 bases). V gave up 6 bases and J gave up 7 bases, with 24 bases separating them. CDR1 LNHDA and CDR2 SQIVND come from the germline V gene (reference sequence). This CDR3 is built from 16 residues. The CDR3 DNA is TGTGCCAGTAGCATGGAAGGGCGGACAACGCCGTTTGAAGCTTTCTTT. Its translation is CASSMEGRTTPFEAFF.

V usage is TRBV9 and J usage is TRBJ1-5; TRBD1 matches 7 bases. CDR1 and CDR2 from the germline V gene are SGDLS and YYNGEE. J gave up 6 bases and V 2 bases, and 5 bases lay outside the gene matches. CDR3 length equals 14 residues. CDR3 protein: CASSVSQGSQPQHF. In DNA, the CDR3 is TGTGCCAGCAGCGTCTCACAGGGGTCTCAGCCCCAGCATTTT.

The chain has TRBV19 and TRBJ1-1; maybe TRBD1 (6 bases). CDR3 length: 13 residues. Germline V CDR1 and CDR2: LNHDA, SQIVND (reference sequence). Trimming cost V 6 bases and J 5 bases, with 13 bases left between them. The CDR3 region has the DNA TGTGCCAGTAGAAGCGGGGGGCTGACTGAAGCTTTCTTT. Translation: CASRSGGLTEAFF.

The J gene is TRBJ2-7, the V gene TRBV5-4; D is perhaps TRBD2 (6 bases). Per germline, CDR1 SGHNT and CDR2 YYREEE (reference sequence). V lost 4 bases to trimming and J lost 6 bases, with 29 bases between them. The CDR3 length is 18 residues. The CDR3 DNA is TGTGCCAGCAGCAGGGACTCCCTAGGTTCGGGATTTTCGCGCGAGCAGTACTTC. This encodes CASSRDSLGSGFSREQYF.

CDR3 sequence: CASSALTGTGKTGELFF. As DNA, the CDR3 is TGCGCCAGCAGCGCCCTCACCGGGACAGGGAAGACCGGGGAGCTGTTTTTT. The rearrangement uses TRBV5-1 and TRBJ2-2; 9 bases are a match to TRBD1. Germline assignment: CDR1 SGHRS and CDR2 YFSETQ. This CDR3 region has 17 residues. Trimming at V came to 4 bases and at J to 5 bases, leaving 12 bases not matched to a gene.

The rearrangement uses TRBV4-3 and TRBJ1-2; D ambiguous. This CDR3 spans 15 amino acids. The V and J ends lost 2 bases and 3 bases respectively, with 13 bases between them. CDR1 and CDR2 (germline): LGHNA, YSLEER. The CDR3: CASSQLGVNDYGYTF. The CDR3 DNA is TGCGCCAGCAGCCAATTAGGAGTAAACGACTATGGCTACACCTTC.